The source of this T cell receptor (beta chain) is a study of blood T cell repertoires in COVID-19. In the study overall: The cDNA or gDNA used as material had been derived from T cells, B-cell-depleted T cells, or PBMCs.

In the original processing: How many nucleated cells were present was estimated from reference gene primer amplification. Sequencing was performed with immunoSEQ multiplex PCR; in TCRdb, only in-frame clones are kept and a portion is missing. The DNA was the basis for D and trimming; V, J and clone size are from that table. The sample holds tens of thousands of clones, about four fifths seen once. CDR1 is LGHDT and CDR2 is YNNKEL in the germline V gene (reference sequence). The CDR3 runs to 13 residues. V lost 0 bases to trimming and J lost 8 bases, with 10 bases between them. This receptor was identified in a man aged 70-80 years with acute or convalescent COVID-19. The chain couples TRBV3-1 (or the pseudogene TRBV3-2) to TRBJ1-2; no definite D call. Sequencing input: peripheral blood. CDR3 protein: CASSQDGQRGYTF. Here the CDR3 DNA reads TGTGCCAGCAGCCAAGACGGGCAGCGGGGCTACACCTTC.